This T cell receptor (beta chain) came from a study of T cell responses to AZD1222 COVID-19 vaccine. Study outcomes and limitations: Vaccination with two AZD1222 doses was followed by a rise in Spike-specific TCR breadth and depth.

With V trimmed by 1 base and J by 0 bases, 2 bases remained unmatched. Germline assignment: CDR1 SGHKS and CDR2 YYEKEE (reference sequence). This CDR3 region has 15 residues. The assay was immunoSEQ multiplex PCR, and TCRdb's table has in-frame clones only and misses some. The top ten hold more than 9.5% of the sample, which has more than 95,000 clones, more than 85% seen once. This clone is a singleton in its sample. The antigen is undetermined. Sequenced here: peripheral blood, sampled on day 0 of MenACWY control vaccination. This chain joins TRBV5-5 and TRBJ1-2; 8 bases are shared with TRBD1. The sequence was obtained from an adult in good health. CDR3 in DNA: TGTGCCAGCAGCTTGTGGACAGGGACTAACTATGGCTACACCTTC. Encoded protein: CASSLWTGTNYGYTF.